Below, 7 T cell receptor beta chains from the same sample are listed, as sequenced in a study of beta chain features in type 1 diabetes (dated by TCRdb to between 2018 and 2020). The library was built by means of the immunoSEQ multiplex PCR assay. The entire isolated RNA was reverse transcribed using the High Capacity cDNA Reverse Transcription Kit, and thus expressed TCRB transcripts were sequenced. TCRdb limited this immuneACCESS table to in-frame rearrangements with V and J called. A share of clones is missing; checked studies link under half to unresolved V genes, and the rest is unexplained. The sample profile shows hundreds of thousands of clones; roughly an eighth of them were found once. 0.022% of the sample is held by the ten biggest clonotypes. What the research found in general, with its limitations: A moderate but significant shortening of TCRB CDR3 length was observed in type 1 diabetes patients in all four CD4+ subsets.

Their cognate antigens are unknown. The sample taken for sequencing was naive CD4+ T cells from blood. The cell subset or site label on this specimen signifies: true naive CD4+ T cells. The receptor set was obtained from a man aged 18 to 30 with type 1 diabetes.

CDR3 nucleotide sequence: TGTGCCAGCAGCTTAGGACAGAAAAACACTGAAGCTTTCTTT. This encodes CASSLGQKNTEAFF. This chain links TRBV7-9 with TRBJ1-1, with D tentatively TRBD1 (5 bases). Germline loops: CDR1 SEHNR, CDR2 FQNEAQ (reference sequence). Trimming took 1 base from V and 2 from J, leaving 8 bases between them. The CDR3 extends over 14 amino acids.

This clone came up a few times. CDR3 bases: TGTGCCAGCAGCTTGCCGGGGGCCCAGAACACTGAAGCTTTCTTT. Its protein product is CASSLPGAQNTEAFF. The J gene is TRBJ1-1, the V gene TRBV5-4, with D tentatively TRBD1 (6 bases). V lost 1 base to trimming and J lost 1 base, with 11 bases between them. CDR1 is SGHNT and CDR2 is YYREEE in the germline V gene (reference sequence). This CDR3 is built from 15 residues.

This clone was seen more than once but under ten times. V and J are TRBV27 and TRBJ1-5, with D hard to call. Germline lookup yields CDR1 MNHEY and CDR2 SMNVEV (reference sequence). The CDR3 length is 15 residues. V was clipped by 4 bases and J by 4 bases, with 14 bases between them. The CDR3 DNA is TGTGCCAGCAGTTCCATCACTTCGGGTAATCAGCCCCAGCATTTT. Protein: CASSSITSGNQPQHF.

The rearrangement uses TRBV7-3 and TRBJ2-1; a weak D match, TRBD2 (5 bases). The V gene lost 2 bases and the J gene lost 2 bases, with 13 bases spanning the gap. Germline CDR1 reads SGHTA; CDR2 reads FQGTGA. CDR3 length: 16 residues. CDR3 nucleotides: TGTGCCAGCAGCTTAGGGCAAGCGGATACCTACAATGAGCAGTTCTTC. It is translated as CASSLGQADTYNEQFF.

This clone has only a few counts. The chain recombines TRBV30 with TRBJ2-7, with TRBD1 matching over 8 bases. The germline gives CDR1 GTSNPN, CDR2 SVGIG (reference sequence). CDR3 length: 14 amino acids. Unmatched junction bases numbered 7, after V lost 2 bases and J lost 4 bases. CDR3 loop: CAWSPLDRAYEQYF. As DNA, the CDR3 is TGTGCCTGGAGTCCACTGGACAGGGCGTACGAGCAGTACTTC. Variable domain in full (rest from reference TRBV30 and TRBJ2-7): SQTIHQWPATLVQPVGSPLSLECTVEGTSNPNLYWYRQAAGRGLQLLFYSVGIGQISSEVPQNLSASRPQDRQFILSSKKLLLSDSGFYLCAWSPLDRAYEQYFGPGTRLTVT.

This clone was observed a few times. The chain carries TRBV7-9 and TRBJ2-1, with 7 nucleotides matching TRBD1. This CDR3 is built from 14 residues. Germline values: CDR1 SEHNR, CDR2 FQNEAQ (reference sequence). V gave up 5 bases and J gave up 6 bases; unmatched junction bases: 7. The CDR3 is CASSNRDRINEQFF. The CDR3 DNA follows: TGTGCCAGCAGCAACCGGGACAGAATCAATGAGCAGTTCTTC.

To note about this clone: Other DNA sequences of this sample code for an identical CDR3. CDR3 sequence: CAWSPGRDTQYF. The CDR3 DNA sequence: TGTGCCTGGAGCCCCGGCAGGGATACGCAGTATTTT. The V call is TRBV30, the J call TRBJ2-3; D ambiguous. CDR3 length equals 12 residues. V was shortened by 3 bases and J by 6 bases, with 10 bases between the two germline ends. The germline V gene encodes CDR1 GTSNPN and CDR2 SVGIG (reference sequence).